Described below is a single T cell receptor (beta chain) sequence and its context. Template for every sorted-subset replicate PCR totaled approximately 200 ng DNA, approximately 30,000 T cell genomes. Profiling relied on immunoSEQ multiplex PCR, and the TCRdb table lists in-frame clones only, not all of them. The sample has about 1.1 million clones; 75% to 80% are singletons. The data belong to a study of shared clonotypes between healthy human individuals. The germline CDR1 and CDR2 sequences are MNHNS and SASEGT. The junction had 3 bases not matched to a gene; V was cut back by 7 bases and J by 3 bases. CDR3 length: 12 amino acids.

Specimen: memory CD4+ T cells from PBMCs. Subset in this sample: CD45RA-negative fraction. This chain uses TRBV6-1 with TRBJ2-7; 7 bases are shared with TRBD1. The clonotype originates from a young man in good health. Some clones in this sample may be carry-over from other donors' samples. In nucleotides, the CDR3 is TGTGCCAGCAAAGGACAGGTCTACGAGCAGTACTTC. Protein: CASKGQVYEQYF.